Shown below are 5 T cell receptor beta chains from a single sample sequenced in a study of cytomegalovirus exposure and HLA in healthy donors. Amplification used 60 Vbeta primers and 13 Jbeta primers. Libraries were prepared by immunoSEQ multiplex PCR; TCRdb keeps only in-frame clonotypes and omits some of them. The table includes some 140,000 clones, 75% to 90% detected once. The specimen sequenced was PBMCs. The receptors shown here come from a woman in her thirties in good health and CMV-seropositive.

The rearrangement links TRBV15 to TRBJ1-3, with D unclear. The CDR3 runs 16 residues. The V gene lost 0 bases and the J gene lost 0 bases, with 9 bases spanning the gap. In germline, CDR1 is LNHNV, CDR2 YYDKDF (reference sequence). The CDR3 sequence: CATSRDLGASGNTIYF. CDR3 in DNA: TGTGCCACCAGCAGAGATCTGGGAGCCTCTGGAAACACCATATATTTT.

The chain carries TRBV7-9 and TRBJ1-1, with a tentative D call TRBD1 (6 bases). The V end was cut by 4 bases, the J end by 8 bases, with 11 bases between. The CDR3 consists of 12 residues. Germline CDR1 SEHNR, CDR2 FQNEAQ (reference sequence). The DNA of the CDR3 is TGTGCCAGCAGCTACAGGGAAATGGAAGCTTTCTTT. Protein sequence: CASSYREMEAFF. The full variable domain, completed using reference TRBV7-9 and TRBJ1-1, is DTGVSQNPRHKITKRGQNVTFRCDPISEHNRLYWYRQTLGQGPEFLTYFQNEAQLEKSRLLSDRFSAERPKGSFSTLEIQRTEQGDSAMYLCASSYREMEAFFGQGTRLTVV.

The V gene is TRBV27, the J gene TRBJ2-1; 9 positions match TRBD2. Germline loops: CDR1 MNHEY, CDR2 SMNVEV (reference sequence). The CDR3 consists of 14 residues. V lost 5 bases and J lost 1; bases outside the gene matches: 0. The CDR3 DNA follows: TGTGCCAGCAGTCTAGCGGGATCCTACAATGAGCAGTTCTTC. Amino acid sequence: CASSLAGSYNEQFF.

The rearrangement uses TRBV28 and TRBJ2-5, with 10 bases that match TRBD2. The germline V gene encodes CDR1 MDHEN and CDR2 SYDVKM. V lost 3 bases and J lost 4; bases outside the gene matches: 5. The CDR3 has 15 amino acids. The CDR3, as DNA: TGTGCCAGCAGTTTTACTAGCGGGGAGGTAGAGACCCAGTACTTC. Amino acids: CASSFTSGEVETQYF.

This clone was seen only once. The V and J genes are TRBV28 and TRBJ1-1, with 7 bases matching TRBD1. The CDR3 sequence is 13 residues long. The trim removed 8 bases at V and 5 bases at J, leaving 8 bases unmatched. Per the germline V gene, CDR1 is MDHEN and CDR2 is SYDVKM. This chain's CDR3 is CASGQGVGTEAFF. The CDR3 region has the DNA TGTGCCAGCGGTCAGGGGGTTGGGACTGAAGCTTTCTTT.